Below are 25 T cell receptor beta chains sequenced from a single sample in a study of T cells after yellow fever vaccination. TCRdb redid the calling of the 5' RACE reads with MiXCR, one entry per CDR3 protein. The table shows approximately 300,000 distinct CDR3 sequences, with roughly 13% occurring only once. The sequencing here drew on CD4+ T cells sorted from PBMCs, taken 45 days after the yellow fever booster vaccination. These receptors all stem from a young man who received the YFV17D yellow fever vaccine.

Ten or more counts support this clonotype. This chain links TRBV6-2 or TRBV6-3 with TRBJ2-2; D may be TRBD1 (6 bases). The length of the CDR3 is 15 residues. V lost 4 bases and J lost 5, with 14 bases in between. The germline CDR1 and CDR2 sequences are MNHEY and SVGEGT. The DNA for the CDR3 is TGTGCCAGCAGTTGGGGGCGAGCCAGGACCGGGGAGCTGTTTTTT. The encoded protein is CASSWGRARTGELFF.

V and J are TRBV5-4 and TRBJ2-1; no reliable D call. Between the trimmed V and J ends, which lost 1 base and 5 bases, there was a span of 4 bases. The CDR3 covers 12 residues. Germline-derived CDR1 and CDR2 are SGHNT and YYREEE (reference sequence). The CDR3, as DNA: TGTGCCAGCAGCTTGATCGACAATGAGCAGTTCTTC. Translation gives CASSLIDNEQFF.

This clonotype turned up a few times. The chain combines TRBV24-1 with TRBJ2-1; 10 bases line up with TRBD1. This CDR3 has 16 amino acids. The junction had 10 bases not matched to a gene; V was cut back by 6 bases and J by 6 bases. Germline CDR1 reads KGHDR; CDR2 reads SFDVKD. CDR3 coding DNA: TGTGCCACCAGTTTCAGTAGACAGGGGGCTAGCAATGAGCAGTTCTTC. Encoded protein: CATSFSRQGASNEQFF.

The chain uses TRBV7-8 and TRBJ2-2; D unclear. V gave up 7 bases and J gave up 4 bases, with 4 bases separating them. This CDR3 contains 11 residues. In germline, CDR1 is SGHVS, CDR2 FQNEAQ. CDR3 loop: CASTPTGELFF. The CDR3, as DNA: TGTGCCAGCACCCCCACCGGGGAGCTGTTTTTT. The full variable domain, its missing parts supplied by reference TRBV7-8 and TRBJ2-2, is GAGVSQSPRYKVAKRGQDVALRCDPISGHVSLFWYQQALGQGPEFLTYFQNEAQLDKSGLPSDRFFAERPEGSVSTLKIQRTQQEDSAVYLCASTPTGELFFGEGSRLTVL.

The chain has TRBV29-1 and TRBJ2-5; D not resolved. Trimming left V 7 bases short and J 3 bases short, with 9 bases between. There are 11 residues in the CDR3. CDR1 is SQVTM, CDR2 ANQGSEA, per germline. The CDR3 loop reads CSDLPKETQYF. CDR3 in DNA: TGCAGCGATCTACCGAAAGAGACCCAGTACTTC.

V is TRBV5-4 and J is TRBJ2-1; D possibly corresponds to TRBD2 (5 bases). The CDR3 covers 13 residues. The germline V gene has CDR1 SGHNT and CDR2 YYREEE (reference sequence). V was clipped by 4 bases and J by 7 bases, with 12 bases between them. As DNA, the CDR3 is TGTGCCAGCAGCACTAGAACGATAAATGAGCAGTTCTTC. Protein: CASSTRTINEQFF.

The chain recombines TRBV5-1 with TRBJ2-2, with D perhaps assigned TRBD1 or TRBD2 (5 bases each). This CDR3 is built from 16 residues. CDR1 SGHRS and CDR2 YFSETQ come from the germline V gene. V was trimmed by 4 bases and J by 1 base, leaving 14 bases between them. The CDR3 DNA follows: TGCGCCAGCAGCCCCGAGCTGGGACGGAACACCGGGGAGCTGTTTTTT. Protein sequence: CASSPELGRNTGELFF.

This clonotype turned up a few times. This chain links TRBV28 with TRBJ2-7; 9 bases match TRBD2. This CDR3 is 13 amino acids long. Germline V gene lookup returns CDR1 MDHEN and CDR2 SYDVKM. V was pared by 6 bases and J by 6 bases, with 6 bases of the junction left unmatched. CDR3: CASRGLAGFEQYF. The DNA of the CDR3 is TGTGCCAGCAGAGGCCTAGCGGGATTCGAGCAGTACTTC.

This clonotype was seen just once. The gene calls are TRBV7-9 and TRBJ1-1; D ambiguous. Trimming cost V 6 bases and J 3 bases, with 11 bases left between them. The CDR3 has 13 residues. From germline, CDR1 is SEHNR and CDR2 FQNEAQ (reference sequence). Written as DNA, the CDR3 is TGTGCCAGCAGTATAACCGGGGACACTGAAGCTTTCTTT. It translates to CASSITGDTEAFF.

This clonotype was observed at least ten times. The chain joins TRBV20-1 to TRBJ2-1; 9 bases match TRBD1. The germline gives CDR1 DFQATT, CDR2 SNEGSKA (reference sequence). The CDR3 contains 13 residues. V dropped 7 bases and J dropped 4; count of bases not matched to a gene: 5. In DNA form, the CDR3 reads TGCAGTGTTCAACAGGGGGCTTACAATGAGCAGTTCTTC. Its translation: CSVQQGAYNEQFF.

The V call is TRBV29-1, the J call TRBJ2-1; D unclear. The CDR3 length is 15 residues. V was clipped by 7 bases and J by 2 bases, with 18 bases between them. Germline CDR1 SQVTM, CDR2 ANQGSEA. CDR3 nucleotides: TGCAGCGCTCGCACTTCTAAGGTGCCCTACAATGAGCAGTTCTTC. It translates to CSARTSKVPYNEQFF.

The chain combines TRBV11-2 with TRBJ2-7, with D unresolved. Trimming removed 5 bases from V and 6 bases from J, with 14 bases in between. The CDR3 runs to 13 residues. CDR1 and CDR2 (germline): SGHAT, FQNNGV. Here the CDR3 reads CASSEPGWAEQYF. The DNA for the CDR3 is TGTGCCAGCAGCGAACCCGGGTGGGCCGAGCAGTACTTC.

The J gene is TRBJ1-5, the V gene TRBV20-1, with TRBD1 as a possible D gene (6 bases). The germline V gene has CDR1 DFQATT and CDR2 SNEGSKA (reference sequence). The CDR3 has 13 amino acids. Trimming shortened V by 3 bases and J by 4 bases, and 10 bases separated the two germline ends. As DNA, the CDR3 is TGCAGTGCTAGGGACAGCGCAAATCAGCCCCAGCATTTT. This codes for CSARDSANQPQHF.

This chain connects TRBV5-1 to TRBJ2-1, with a weak D call TRBD1 (6 bases). Per germline, CDR1 SGHRS and CDR2 YFSETQ. V lost 0 bases to trimming and J lost 3 bases, with 13 bases between them. The CDR3 spans 16 residues. The CDR3, as DNA: TGCGCCAGCAGCTTGGCTCCAGGGGCAGACTACAATGAGCAGTTCTTC. Translated: CASSLAPGADYNEQFF.

The CDR3 spells CASSLGSDSPGNTIYF. The CDR3 DNA is TGTGCCAGCAGCTTGGGAAGCGACAGTCCTGGAAACACCATATATTTT. This sequence joins TRBV11-3 and TRBJ1-3; D might be TRBD1 (5 bases). This CDR3 is 16 amino acids long. Trimming stripped 3 bases from V and 2 bases from J, with 14 bases between. Germline V CDR1 and CDR2: SGHNT, YENEEA.

V and J are TRBV7-8 and TRBJ2-1; 8 positions match TRBD2. Germline lookup yields CDR1 SGHVS and CDR2 FQNEAQ. With 6 bases clipped from V and 0 bases from J, the junction kept 7 bases outside the gene matches. The CDR3 consists of 16 residues. The CDR3 region has the DNA TGTGCCAGCAGATCGAGCGGGGGTAGCTCCTACAATGAGCAGTTCTTC. It codes for CASRSSGGSSYNEQFF.

This clonotype has a count of ten or more. The rearrangement links TRBV20-1 to TRBJ2-1; 11 bases align to TRBD2. V gave up 4 bases and J gave up 8 bases; unmatched junction bases: 7. The CDR3 consists of 14 residues. CDR1 and CDR2 (germline): DFQATT, SNEGSKA (reference sequence). The CDR3 loop reads CSAKASGRIYEQFF. DNA of the CDR3: TGCAGTGCTAAAGCTAGCGGGAGGATCTATGAGCAGTTCTTC.

The table lists this clonotype with a few counts. The V gene is TRBV5-1, the J gene TRBJ2-1, with 11 nucleotides matching TRBD2. Per the germline V gene, CDR1 is SGHRS and CDR2 is YFSETQ. The V gene end was trimmed by 5 bases and the J gene end by 1 base; junction bases not matched to a gene: 5. The CDR3 is 16 amino acids. In DNA form, the CDR3 reads TGCGCCAGCAGATGGAGGACTAGCGGGTCCTACAATGAGCAGTTCTTC. It specifies CASRWRTSGSYNEQFF.

This clonotype showed up just a few times. The CDR3, as DNA: TGTGCCAGCAGTTACGACGGTAACTATGGCTACACCTTC. It translates to CASSYDGNYGYTF. The V and J genes are TRBV6-2 or TRBV6-3 and TRBJ1-2; D is unresolved. Germline values: CDR1 MNHEY, CDR2 SVGEGT. The CDR3 contains 13 residues. The V and J ends lost 2 bases and 1 base respectively, with 5 bases between them.

This chain connects TRBV20-1 to TRBJ1-5; 12 bases are a match to TRBD1. This CDR3 contains 15 residues. Germline V lookup: CDR1 DFQATT, CDR2 SNEGSKA (reference sequence). Trimming at V came to 3 bases and at J to 6 bases, leaving 6 bases not matched to a gene. In DNA, the CDR3 is TGCAGTGCTAGCCGGGGACAGGGGGCGGTTCAGCCCCAGCATTTT. This sequence encodes CSASRGQGAVQPQHF.

The chain is built from TRBV28 and TRBJ1-1; D is possibly TRBD1 (6 bases). V lost 7 bases and J lost 3, with 9 bases in between. Germline-derived CDR1 and CDR2 are MDHEN and SYDVKM. The CDR3 contains 12 residues. The CDR3 bases are TGTGCCAGCAAAGGGGGTCACACTGAAGCTTTCTTT. Translation gives CASKGGHTEAFF.

This clonotype was counted a few times. The chain combines TRBV7-2 with TRBJ2-1, with D possibly called TRBD1 or TRBD2 (5 bases each). V gave up 2 bases and J gave up 9 bases, with 20 bases separating them. Germline CDR1 and CDR2: SGHTA and FQGNSA. The CDR3 extends over 16 amino acids. CDR3 sequence (DNA): TGTGCCAGCAGCTTAAATCCGGGACGCCAGAGTAGTGAGCAGTTCTTC. Its protein is CASSLNPGRQSSEQFF.

This clonotype was seen only a few times. The rearrangement uses TRBV7-2 and TRBJ1-6, with D hard to call. The V end was cut by 4 bases, the J end by 14 bases, with 9 bases between. This CDR3 is 11 amino acids long. Germline-derived CDR1 and CDR2 are SGHTA and FQGNSA. CDR3 sequence: CASSSLRTLHF. The CDR3 DNA sequence: TGTGCCAGCAGCTCCCTGCGCACCCTCCACTTT.

The J gene is TRBJ1-1, the V gene TRBV7-9; 7 bases line up with TRBD1. V lost 5 bases and J lost 11; bases outside the gene matches: 5. Looked up from germline, CDR1 is SEHNR and CDR2 is FQNEAQ (reference sequence). The CDR3 is 11 residues long. CDR3 sequence reads: CASSLRDSAFF. CDR3 nucleotide sequence: TGTGCCAGCAGCCTCCGGGACAGTGCTTTCTTT.

V gene TRBV12-3 or TRBV12-4 combines with J gene TRBJ1-6; no definite D call. Trimming left V 3 bases short and J 7 bases short, with 4 bases between. The CDR3 runs 12 residues. The CDR3 DNA reads as TGTGCCAGCAGTTTTAGGAATTCACCCCTCCACTTT. Amino acid sequence: CASSFRNSPLHF.